The 31 T cell receptor beta chains below all came from one sample that was sequenced in a study of cytomegalovirus exposure and HLA in healthy donors. PCR involved 60 Vbeta and 13 Jbeta primers. TCRdb's table, derived via immunoSEQ multiplex PCR, lists solely in-frame clones and lacks some. The data contain approximately 79,000 clones, roughly 80% of them singletons. Sequencing was performed on PBMCs. These receptors were taken from a woman aged 40 to 50 in good health and CMV-seropositive.

This clone was observed once. The CDR3 DNA follows: TGTGCCAGCAGTTATTTGTTTGGGCAGGGTATCGACGAGCAGTACTTC. Its protein is CASSYLFGQGIDEQYF. J is TRBJ2-7 and V is TRBV6-6; D may be TRBD1 (5 bases). The germline CDR1 and CDR2 sequences are MNHNY and SVGAGI (reference sequence). Deletions cut 3 bases from V and 5 bases from J, with 20 bases between. The CDR3 length is 16 residues.

Note on this clone: The identical CDR3 is also encoded by other nucleotide sequences in the sample. The V gene is TRBV10-3, the J gene TRBJ1-2, with no clear D. Trimming shortened V by 2 bases and J by 2 bases, and 6 bases separated the two germline ends. From germline, CDR1 is ENHRY and CDR2 SYGVKD. The length of the CDR3 is 13 residues. The CDR3 nucleotides read TGTGCCATCAGTGAGACAGTAAACTATGGCTACACCTTC. Its protein product is CAISETVNYGYTF.

The V and J genes are TRBV25-1 and TRBJ1-1, with 8 bases fitting TRBD1. This CDR3 comprises 15 residues. Trimming cost V 4 bases and J 6 bases; bases outside gene matches: 10. Germline loops: CDR1 MGHDK, CDR2 SYGVNS. The CDR3, as DNA: TGTGCCAGCAGTGGTATTCAGGGGGCGCTATCTGAAGCTTTCTTT. The encoded protein is CASSGIQGALSEAFF.

The chain is built from TRBV6-6 and TRBJ1-2; 9 bases match TRBD1. CDR3 length: 16 residues. The trim removed 2 bases at V and 8 bases at J, leaving 12 bases unmatched. Germline V lookup: CDR1 MNHNY, CDR2 SVGAGI (reference sequence). The CDR3 region is CASSYAGTGPLAGYTF. As DNA, the CDR3 is TGTGCCAGCAGTTACGCGGGGACAGGGCCCTTAGCGGGCTACACCTTC.

CDR3 in amino acids: CAWSGDNLIWELFF. For the CDR3, the DNA is TGTGCCTGGAGCGGGGACAATTTAATTTGGGAGCTGTTTTTT. The V and J genes are TRBV30 and TRBJ2-2; a possible D gene is TRBD1 (6 bases). Germline V gives CDR1 GTSNPN, CDR2 SVGIG (reference sequence). The V end was cut by 3 bases, the J end by 9 bases, with 17 bases between. The CDR3 totals 14 residues.

This clone was counted many times. This sequence joins TRBV10-3 and TRBJ2-7; TRBD2 aligns across 9 bases. Germline assignment: CDR1 ENHRY and CDR2 SYGVKD. V dropped 0 bases and J dropped 3; count of bases not matched to a gene: 3. The CDR3 spans 15 residues. The DNA for the CDR3 is TGTGCCATCAGTGAGTCAGCTAGCGGGGTCTACGAGCAGTACTTC. Translated: CAISESASGVYEQYF.

V is TRBV9 and J is TRBJ2-7, with TRBD2 matching over 8 bases. This CDR3 has 15 residues. The V and J ends lost 3 bases and 0 bases, in that order; junction bases with no gene match: 5. From germline, CDR1 is SGDLS and CDR2 YYNGEE. CDR3 coding DNA: TGTGCCAGCAGCGCCACTAGCGGAAGCTCCTACGAGCAGTACTTC. This translates into CASSATSGSSYEQYF.

Remarks on this clone: One end of the junction varies from germline; a read error may be responsible. V gene TRBV7-9 combines with J gene TRBJ1-1, with 11 bases identical to TRBD1. This CDR3 has 16 residues. Germline V gene lookup returns CDR1 SEHNR and CDR2 FQNEAQ (reference sequence). Here the CDR3 DNA reads TGTTCCAGCAGCCGTCCCGGGACAGGGGGGTCAGCTGAAGCTTTCTTT. Protein: CSSSRPGTGGSAEAFF.

The chain uses TRBV18 and TRBJ2-5; D perhaps matches TRBD2 (6 bases). V lost 2 bases and J lost 9, with 13 bases in between. This CDR3 is built from 13 residues. The V gene's germline CDR1 is KGHSH and CDR2 LQKENI. The DNA of the CDR3 is TGTGCCAGCTCACCAGGCTTAGCGGAGCCCCAGTACTTC. Encoded protein: CASSPGLAEPQYF.

This sequence joins TRBV4-1 and TRBJ1-4; 12 bases map to TRBD1. Germline V gene data show CDR1 as MGHRA and CDR2 as YSYEKL. After removal of 1 base from V and 7 bases from J, the junction contained 10 bases not matched to a gene. The CDR3 is 18 residues long. CDR3 amino acids: CASSQARPLGQGAEKLFF. CDR3 nucleotides: TGCGCCAGCAGCCAAGCCCGGCCCCTGGGACAGGGGGCTGAAAAACTGTTTTTT.

The table lists this clone with a few counts. This chain joins TRBV7-9 and TRBJ1-1; 7 bases line up with TRBD1. CDR1 is SEHNR and CDR2 is FQNEAQ in the germline V gene (reference sequence). V dropped 4 bases and J dropped 7; count of bases not matched to a gene: 6. This CDR3 has 13 amino acids. The CDR3 nucleotides are TGTGCCAGCAGCTCGGGACAGAGATATGAAGCTTTCTTT. Protein product: CASSSGQRYEAFF.

This chain connects TRBV7-6 to TRBJ2-3, with 7 nucleotides matching TRBD2. Germline V gene data show CDR1 as SGHVS and CDR2 as FNYEAQ. The CDR3 runs 15 residues. V shed 8 bases and J 1 base; nucleotides not matched to a gene: 9. CDR3 residues: CASGYRTSGTDTQYF. CDR3 DNA: TGTGCCAGCGGATATAGGACTAGTGGCACAGATACGCAGTATTTT.

The J gene is TRBJ1-6, the V gene TRBV10-3; 9 bases are shared with TRBD1. The trim removed 7 bases at V and 8 bases at J, leaving 9 bases unmatched. CDR3 length: 15 residues. Germline V gene data show CDR1 as ENHRY and CDR2 as SYGVKD. In DNA, the CDR3 is TGTGCCATCACCGGGGGACAGGGCACGCATTCACCCCTCCACTTT. This codes for CAITGGQGTHSPLHF.

The chain recombines TRBV6-5 with TRBJ1-1; D is possibly TRBD1 (5 bases). Per the germline V gene, CDR1 is MNHEY and CDR2 is SVGAGI. V was shortened by 4 bases and J by 4 bases, with 19 bases between the two germline ends. The CDR3 loop spans 16 amino acids. In DNA, the CDR3 is TGTGCCAGCAGTTCCCCCTCAGGGCCCAAGGTCACTGAAGCTTTCTTT. Amino acids: CASSSPSGPKVTEAFF.

This rearrangement joins TRBV5-1 to TRBJ2-7; 11 nucleotides match TRBD2. This CDR3 has 15 residues. The germline CDR1 and CDR2 sequences are SGHRS and YFSETQ. The J segment lost 4 bases and the V segment lost 4 bases, leaving 7 bases of the junction unmatched. CDR3 coding DNA: TGCGCCAGCAGCGTCACTAGCGGGAGAGGTTACGAGCAGTACTTC. It is translated as CASSVTSGRGYEQYF.

The CDR3 protein is CASSGEGSTDTQYF. The CDR3 DNA sequence: TGTGCCAGCAGTGGGGAGGGTAGCACAGATACGCAGTATTTT. This chain connects TRBV25-1 to TRBJ2-3; 7 nucleotides match TRBD2. V was clipped by 4 bases and J by 0 bases; unmatched bases: 1. Germline V gene lookup returns CDR1 MGHDK and CDR2 SYGVNS. This CDR3 has 14 residues.

The table lists this clone with a few counts. The V call is TRBV7-6, the J call TRBJ2-1; TRBD2 aligns across 8 bases. CDR3 length: 16 amino acids. V was clipped by 5 bases and J by 6 bases; unmatched bases: 12. Germline loops: CDR1 SGHVS, CDR2 FNYEAQ. The CDR3 region has the DNA TGTGCCAGCAGCATTAACAGACTAGCGCTAGTCAATGAGCAGTTCTTC. Its protein is CASSINRLALVNEQFF.

This chain connects TRBV29-1 to TRBJ1-1; 7 nucleotides agree with TRBD1. The germline CDR1 and CDR2 sequences are SQVTM and ANQGSEA. This CDR3 has 10 residues. V dropped 6 bases and J dropped 10; count of bases not matched to a gene: 5. CDR3 loop: CSVWTGRAFF. The CDR3 coding sequence is TGCAGCGTCTGGACAGGCAGAGCTTTCTTT.

The rearrangement joins TRBV7-9 to TRBJ1-2; 7 bases line up with TRBD1. This CDR3 spans 18 amino acids. CDR1 is SEHNR, CDR2 FQNEAQ, per germline (reference sequence). With V trimmed by 5 bases and J by 7 bases, 22 bases remained unmatched. The CDR3 sequence: CASSRRTDREKGSFGYTF. The CDR3 nucleotides read TGTGCCAGCAGCCGTCGGACCGACAGGGAGAAAGGTTCGTTTGGCTACACCTTC.

J is TRBJ1-2 and V is TRBV6-1, with 7 positions matching TRBD1. Looked up from germline, CDR1 is MNHNS and CDR2 is SASEGT. The CDR3 is 15 amino acids. Germline trimming cut 5 bases from V and 0 bases from J; bases unmatched to any gene: 6. CDR3: CASSFWDSTNYGYTF. The CDR3 DNA sequence: TGTGCCAGCAGTTTCTGGGACAGCACTAACTATGGCTACACCTTC.

This clone has just one count. The chain carries TRBV4-2 and TRBJ2-2, with 8 bases identical to TRBD1. The ends lost 0 bases at V and 5 bases at J; junction bases unmatched: 11. Germline V gene sequence: CDR1 LGHNA, CDR2 YNFKEQ. The CDR3 contains 18 residues. The CDR3 region has the DNA TGTGCCAGCAGCCAAGAACGGCCGGCAGGGGGCCGTACCGGGGAGCTGTTTTTT. It codes for CASSQERPAGGRTGELFF.

This clone was seen only once. The V call is TRBV7-9, the J call TRBJ1-6, with 11 bases lining up with TRBD1. This CDR3 has 16 residues. Looked up from germline, CDR1 is SEHNR and CDR2 is FQNEAQ (reference sequence). With 5 bases clipped from V and 7 bases from J, the junction kept 7 bases outside the gene matches. The CDR3 sequence is CASSPRTGGGNSPLHF. The CDR3 coding sequence is TGTGCCAGCAGCCCCCGGACAGGGGGCGGAAATTCACCCCTCCACTTT.

The rearrangement joins TRBV9 to TRBJ1-1; D gene ambiguous. Germline V lookup: CDR1 SGDLS, CDR2 YYNGEE. CDR3 size: 13 residues. Trimming took 1 base from V and 3 from J, leaving 7 bases between them. The DNA of the CDR3 is TGTGCCAGCAGCGTATCAGCGGACACTGAAGCTTTCTTT. As protein: CASSVSADTEAFF.

This chain joins TRBV25-1 and TRBJ1-1; no reliable D call. Trimming shortened V by 6 bases and J by 1 base, and 9 bases separated the two germline ends. The germline V gene encodes CDR1 MGHDK and CDR2 SYGVNS. The CDR3 sequence is 13 residues long. CDR3 region: CASSLAWNTEAFF. Here the CDR3 DNA reads TGTGCCAGCAGCCTAGCGTGGAACACTGAAGCTTTCTTT.

V is TRBV5-1 and J is TRBJ2-3; unclear D gene. V gave up 0 bases and J gave up 0 bases, with 8 bases separating them. The CDR3 is 15 amino acids. Germline V gives CDR1 SGHRS, CDR2 YFSETQ. As DNA, the CDR3 is TGCGCCAGCAGCTTGGAAGCAACTAGCACAGATACGCAGTATTTT. It codes for CASSLEATSTDTQYF.

The gene calls are TRBV9 and TRBJ1-1; 7 nucleotides match TRBD1. The CDR3 totals 14 residues. Germline assignment: CDR1 SGDLS and CDR2 YYNGEE. With V trimmed by 3 bases and J by 5 bases, 7 bases remained unmatched. The CDR3 sequence: CASSAVGGETEAFF. CDR3 nucleotides: TGTGCCAGCAGCGCAGTAGGGGGCGAGACTGAAGCTTTCTTT.

The chain is built from TRBV7-3 and TRBJ2-5; tentative D call: TRBD2 (5 bases). The ends were cut back, 4 bases at V and 1 base at J, with 13 bases in the middle. The germline gives CDR1 SGHTA, CDR2 FQGTGA. This CDR3 has 15 residues. In DNA, the CDR3 is TGTGCCAGCAGCTACACGGGGAGACGCCAAGAGACCCAGTACTTC. It yields the protein CASSYTGRRQETQYF.

This chain connects TRBV29-1 to TRBJ2-7; weak D call: TRBD2 (6 bases). The V end lost 5 bases, the J end lost 0 bases, and 11 bases lay between the germline ends. Germline V gene sequence: CDR1 SQVTM, CDR2 ANQGSEA. CDR3 size: 13 residues. CDR3 in amino acids: CSVFGGSSYEQYF. The CDR3 bases are TGCAGCGTTTTTGGAGGGAGCTCCTACGAGCAGTACTTC.

The chain carries TRBV2 and TRBJ1-5, with D possibly TRBD1 on 6 matching bases. Germline loops: CDR1 SNHLY, CDR2 FYNNEI. The V end was cut by 6 bases, the J end by 3 bases, with 15 bases between. This CDR3 region has 15 residues. CDR3 in amino acids: CASSAKGHPNQPQHF. The CDR3 region has the DNA TGTGCCAGCAGCGCCAAGGGACACCCCAATCAGCCCCAGCATTTT.

The chain carries TRBV27 and TRBJ2-5; possible D gene TRBD1, 6 bases. Trimming cost V 5 bases and J 5 bases, with 18 bases left between them. Per the germline V gene, CDR1 is MNHEY and CDR2 is SMNVEV (reference sequence). CDR3 size: 15 residues. CDR3 in amino acids: CASSPTRDNGETQYF. CDR3 nucleotide sequence: TGTGCCAGCAGTCCAACCCGGGACAACGGGGAGACCCAGTACTTC.

V gene TRBV5-1 combines with J gene TRBJ1-2; 10 positions agree with TRBD1. Germline V gene sequence: CDR1 SGHRS, CDR2 YFSETQ. The CDR3 totals 16 residues. After removal of 4 bases from V and 3 bases from J, the junction contained 9 bases not matched to a gene. CDR3 loop: CASSPGTGVLDYGYTF. The CDR3 coding sequence is TGCGCCAGCAGCCCGGGGACAGGGGTTTTGGACTATGGCTACACCTTC.